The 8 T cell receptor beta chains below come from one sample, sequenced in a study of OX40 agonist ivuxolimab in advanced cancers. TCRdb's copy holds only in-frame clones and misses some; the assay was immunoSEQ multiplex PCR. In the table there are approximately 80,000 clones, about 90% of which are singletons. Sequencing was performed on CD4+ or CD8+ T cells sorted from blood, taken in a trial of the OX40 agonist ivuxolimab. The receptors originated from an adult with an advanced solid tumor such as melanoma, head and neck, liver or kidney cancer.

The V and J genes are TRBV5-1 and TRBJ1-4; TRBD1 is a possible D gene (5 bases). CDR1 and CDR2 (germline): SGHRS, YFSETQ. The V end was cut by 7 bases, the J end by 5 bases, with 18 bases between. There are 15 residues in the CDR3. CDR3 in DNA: TGCGCCAGCGCGTTCGGGGCAACTGAGAATGAAAAACTGTTTTTT. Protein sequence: CASAFGATENEKLFF.

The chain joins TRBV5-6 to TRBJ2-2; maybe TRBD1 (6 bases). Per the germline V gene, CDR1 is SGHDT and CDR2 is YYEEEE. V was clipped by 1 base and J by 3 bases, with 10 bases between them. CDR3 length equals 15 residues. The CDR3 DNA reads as TGTGCCAGCAGCTTGACAGGGAGATACACCGGGGAGCTGTTTTTT. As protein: CASSLTGRYTGELFF. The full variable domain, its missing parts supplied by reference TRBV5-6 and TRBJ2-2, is DAGVTQSPTHLIKTRGQQVTLRCSPKSGHDTVSWYQQALGQGPQFIFQYYEEEERQRGNFPDRFSGHQFPNYSSELNVNALLLGDSALYLCASSLTGRYTGELFFGEGSRLTVL.

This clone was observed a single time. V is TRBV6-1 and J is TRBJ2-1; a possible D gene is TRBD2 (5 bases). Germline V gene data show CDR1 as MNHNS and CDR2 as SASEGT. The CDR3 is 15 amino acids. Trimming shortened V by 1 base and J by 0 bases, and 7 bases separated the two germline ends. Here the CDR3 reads CASSEDGSSYNEQFF. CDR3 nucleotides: TGTGCCAGCAGTGAAGATGGGAGCTCCTACAATGAGCAGTTCTTC.

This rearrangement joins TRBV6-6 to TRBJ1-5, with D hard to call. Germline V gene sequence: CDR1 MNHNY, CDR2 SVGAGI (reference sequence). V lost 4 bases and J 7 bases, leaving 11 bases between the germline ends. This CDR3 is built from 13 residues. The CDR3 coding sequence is TGTGCCAGCAGTTGGTCCGAAAACCAGCCCCAGCATTTT. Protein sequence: CASSWSENQPQHF.

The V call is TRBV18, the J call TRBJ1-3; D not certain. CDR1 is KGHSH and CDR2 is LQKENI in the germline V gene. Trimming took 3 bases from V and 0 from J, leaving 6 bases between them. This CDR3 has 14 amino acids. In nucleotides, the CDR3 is TGTGCCAGCTCACCGCGACTCTCTGGAAACACCATATATTTT. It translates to CASSPRLSGNTIYF.

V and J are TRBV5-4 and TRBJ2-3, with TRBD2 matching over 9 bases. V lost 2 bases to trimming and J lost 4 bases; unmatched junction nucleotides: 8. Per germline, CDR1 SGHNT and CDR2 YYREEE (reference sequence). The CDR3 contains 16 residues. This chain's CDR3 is CASSLTRGGRSDTQYF. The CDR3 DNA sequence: TGTGCCAGCAGCTTAACGCGGGGGGGCAGGTCAGATACGCAGTATTTT.

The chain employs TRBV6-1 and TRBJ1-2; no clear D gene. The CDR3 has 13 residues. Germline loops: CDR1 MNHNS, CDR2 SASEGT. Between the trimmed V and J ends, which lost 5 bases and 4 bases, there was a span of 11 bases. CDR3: CASSQREAYGYTF. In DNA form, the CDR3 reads TGTGCCAGCAGTCAACGGGAAGCCTATGGCTACACCTTC.

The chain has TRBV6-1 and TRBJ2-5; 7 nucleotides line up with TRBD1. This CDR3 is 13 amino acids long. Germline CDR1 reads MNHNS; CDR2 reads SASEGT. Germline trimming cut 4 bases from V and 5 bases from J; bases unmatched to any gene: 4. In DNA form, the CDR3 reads TGTGCCAGCAGTGCGCAGGGACAGGAGACCCAGTACTTC. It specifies CASSAQGQETQYF.